These T cell receptor beta chains were read from a single sample in a study of T cells after yellow fever vaccination. In TCRdb, the 5' RACE reads were re-called with MiXCR into one record per CDR3 protein. This table has about 510,000 distinct CDR3 sequences, roughly 22% appearing once. Sample: PBMCs, taken approximately 22 days after the first yellow fever vaccination. The receptors come from a man in his late teens or twenties who received the YFV17D yellow fever vaccine. Both conserved end residues are trimmed from each CDR3.

J | V | CDR3
TRBJ2-1 | TRBV5-1 | ASSLASSGDNEQF
TRBJ1-1 | TRBV3-1 | ASSPWTGQTEAF
TRBJ1-1 | TRBV20-1 | SAWPWDGNTEAF
TRBJ1-1 | TRBV12-3/TRBV12-4 | ASTENTGMNTEAF
TRBJ1-2 | TRBV7-9 | ASSGLREMNGYT
TRBJ1-2 | TRBV6-2/TRBV6-3 | ASTETGLDYGYT
TRBJ2-1 | TRBV7-2 | ASSSPIAIEDEQF
TRBJ1-5 | TRBV18 | ASSHGGNRDQPQH
TRBJ2-3 | TRBV9 | ASSRLASYTDTQY
TRBJ2-3 | TRBV29-1 | SVVAPSTDTQY
TRBJ2-1 | TRBV6-2/TRBV6-3 | ASSYVRAGGRDNEQF
TRBJ2-5 | TRBV12-3/TRBV12-4 | ASSLVPGQGSETQY
TRBJ1-5 | TRBV12-3/TRBV12-4 | ASRPGVEQGNQPQH
TRBJ1-1 | TRBV7-3 | ASSLWRLGAEGTEAF
TRBJ1-6 | TRBV14 | ASSRARTGYNSPLH
TRBJ1-2 | TRBV2 | ASRRTGGYYGYT
TRBJ2-5 | TRBV5-5 | ASSRNVQETQY
TRBJ2-2 | TRBV5-5 | ASSFGTGNTGELF
TRBJ1-5 | TRBV20-1 | SARQAEYSNQPQH
TRBJ2-6 | TRBV5-1 | ASSFGRSGANVLT
TRBJ2-4 | TRBV4-3 | ASSWPQLAGSQNIQY
TRBJ2-1 | TRBV18 | ASSPAFGGGYNEQF
TRBJ2-1 | TRBV6-4 | ASSDFETGSVNEQF
TRBJ1-1 | TRBV10-3 | AIRGDRDEAF
TRBJ2-1 | TRBV4-3 | ASSQVLLAGGSNEQF
TRBJ2-2 | TRBV6-2/TRBV6-3 | ASSRKLAQASGELF
TRBJ2-3 | TRBV7-6 | ASSLDGTSTDTQY